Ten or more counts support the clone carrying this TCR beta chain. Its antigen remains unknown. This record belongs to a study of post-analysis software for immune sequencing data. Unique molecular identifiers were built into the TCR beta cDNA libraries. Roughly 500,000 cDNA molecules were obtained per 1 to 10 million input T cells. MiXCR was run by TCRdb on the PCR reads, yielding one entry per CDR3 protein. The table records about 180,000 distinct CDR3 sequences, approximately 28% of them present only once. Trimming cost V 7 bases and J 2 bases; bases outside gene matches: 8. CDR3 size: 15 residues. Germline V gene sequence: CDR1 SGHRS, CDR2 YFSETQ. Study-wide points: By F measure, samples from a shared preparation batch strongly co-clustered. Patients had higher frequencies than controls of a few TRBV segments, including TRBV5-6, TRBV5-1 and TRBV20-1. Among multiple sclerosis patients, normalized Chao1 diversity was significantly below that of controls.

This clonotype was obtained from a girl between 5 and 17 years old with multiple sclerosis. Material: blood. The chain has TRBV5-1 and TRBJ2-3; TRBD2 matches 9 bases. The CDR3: CASQTSGDLTDTQYF. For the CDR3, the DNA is TGCGCCAGCCAGACTAGCGGAGACCTCACAGATACGCAGTATTTT.